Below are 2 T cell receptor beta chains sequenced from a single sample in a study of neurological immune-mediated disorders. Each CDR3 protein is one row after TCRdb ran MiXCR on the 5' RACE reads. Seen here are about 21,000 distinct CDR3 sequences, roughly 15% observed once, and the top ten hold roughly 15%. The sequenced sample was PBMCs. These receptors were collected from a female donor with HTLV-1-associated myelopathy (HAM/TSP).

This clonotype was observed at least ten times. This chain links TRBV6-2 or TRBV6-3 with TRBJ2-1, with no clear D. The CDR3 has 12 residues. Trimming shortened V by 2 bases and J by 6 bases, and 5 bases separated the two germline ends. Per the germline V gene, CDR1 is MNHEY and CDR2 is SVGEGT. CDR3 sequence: CASSYGPNEQFF. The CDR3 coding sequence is TGTGCCAGCAGTTACGGACCCAATGAGCAGTTCTTC.

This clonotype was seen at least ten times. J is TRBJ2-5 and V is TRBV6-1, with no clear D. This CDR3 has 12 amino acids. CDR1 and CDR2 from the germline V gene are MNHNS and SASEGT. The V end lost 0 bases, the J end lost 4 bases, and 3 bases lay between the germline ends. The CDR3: CASSEAGETQYF. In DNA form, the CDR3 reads TGTGCCAGCAGTGAAGCCGGAGAGACCCAGTACTTC.